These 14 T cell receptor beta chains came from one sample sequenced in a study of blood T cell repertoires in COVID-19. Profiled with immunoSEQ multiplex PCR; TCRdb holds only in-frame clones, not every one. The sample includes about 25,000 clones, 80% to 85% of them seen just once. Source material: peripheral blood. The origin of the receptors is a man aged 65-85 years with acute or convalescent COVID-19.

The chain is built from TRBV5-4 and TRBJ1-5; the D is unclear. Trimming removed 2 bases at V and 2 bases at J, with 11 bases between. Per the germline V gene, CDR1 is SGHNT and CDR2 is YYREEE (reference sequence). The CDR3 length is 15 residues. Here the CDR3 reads CASSLDGSGNQPQHF. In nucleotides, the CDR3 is TGTGCCAGCAGCTTAGACGGGAGTGGCAATCAGCCCCAGCATTTT.

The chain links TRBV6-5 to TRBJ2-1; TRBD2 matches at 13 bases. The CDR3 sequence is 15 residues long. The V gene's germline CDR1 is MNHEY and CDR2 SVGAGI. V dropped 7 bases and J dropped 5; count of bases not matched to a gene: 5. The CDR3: CASNKLAGGDNEQFF. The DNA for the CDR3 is TGTGCCAGCAACAAACTAGCGGGAGGGGACAATGAGCAGTTCTTC.

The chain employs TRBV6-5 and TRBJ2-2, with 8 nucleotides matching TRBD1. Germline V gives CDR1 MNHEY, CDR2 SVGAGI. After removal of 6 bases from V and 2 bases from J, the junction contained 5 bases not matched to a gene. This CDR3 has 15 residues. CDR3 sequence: CASRPGQGNTGELFF. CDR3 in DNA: TGTGCCAGCAGACCCGGACAGGGAAACACCGGGGAGCTGTTTTTT.

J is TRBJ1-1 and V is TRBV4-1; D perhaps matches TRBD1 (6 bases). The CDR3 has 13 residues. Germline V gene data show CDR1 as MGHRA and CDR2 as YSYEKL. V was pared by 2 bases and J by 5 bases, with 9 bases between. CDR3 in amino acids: CASSQTGWTEAFF. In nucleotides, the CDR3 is TGCGCCAGCAGCCAAACAGGGTGGACTGAAGCTTTCTTT.

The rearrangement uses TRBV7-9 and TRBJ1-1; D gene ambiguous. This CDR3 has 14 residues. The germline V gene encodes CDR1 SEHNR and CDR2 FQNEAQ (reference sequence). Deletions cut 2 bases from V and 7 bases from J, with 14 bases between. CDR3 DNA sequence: TGTGCCAGCAGCTTAAAATCGGCAGCGAGTGAAGCTTTCTTT. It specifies CASSLKSAASEAFF.

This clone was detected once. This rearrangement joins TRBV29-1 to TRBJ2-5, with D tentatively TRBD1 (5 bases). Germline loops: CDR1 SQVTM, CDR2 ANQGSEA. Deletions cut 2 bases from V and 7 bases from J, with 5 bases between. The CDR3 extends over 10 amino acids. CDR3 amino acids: CSVEQGTQYF. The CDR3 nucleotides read TGCAGCGTTGAACAGGGGACCCAGTACTTC.

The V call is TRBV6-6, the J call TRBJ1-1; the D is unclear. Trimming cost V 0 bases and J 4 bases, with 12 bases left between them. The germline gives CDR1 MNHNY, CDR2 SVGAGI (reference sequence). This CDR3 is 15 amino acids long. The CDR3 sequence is CASSYSQIQVTEAFF. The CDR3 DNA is TGTGCCAGCAGTTACTCGCAGATTCAAGTCACTGAAGCTTTCTTT.

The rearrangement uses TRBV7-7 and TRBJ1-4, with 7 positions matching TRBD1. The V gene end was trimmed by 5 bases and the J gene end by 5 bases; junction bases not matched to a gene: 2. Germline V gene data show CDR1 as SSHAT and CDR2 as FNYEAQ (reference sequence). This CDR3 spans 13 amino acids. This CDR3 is CASSQDRNEKLFF. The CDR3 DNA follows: TGTGCCAGCAGCCAGGACAGGAATGAAAAACTGTTTTTT.

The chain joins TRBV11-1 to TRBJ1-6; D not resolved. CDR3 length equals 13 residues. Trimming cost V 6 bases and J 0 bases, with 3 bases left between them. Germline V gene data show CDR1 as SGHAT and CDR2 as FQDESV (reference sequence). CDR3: CASSSSYNSPLHF. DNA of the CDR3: TGTGCCAGCAGTAGCTCCTATAATTCACCCCTCCACTTT.

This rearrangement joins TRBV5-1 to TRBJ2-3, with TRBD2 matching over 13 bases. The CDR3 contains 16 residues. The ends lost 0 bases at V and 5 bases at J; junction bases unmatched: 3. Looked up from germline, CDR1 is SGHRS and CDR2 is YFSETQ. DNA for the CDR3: TGCGCCAGCAGCTTGGGACTAGCGGGGGGCTTAGATACGCAGTATTTT. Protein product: CASSLGLAGGLDTQYF. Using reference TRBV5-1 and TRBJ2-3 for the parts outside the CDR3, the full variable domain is KAGVTQTPRYLIKTRGQQVTLSCSPISGHRSVSWYQQTPGQGLQFLFEYFSETQRNKGNFPGRFSGRQFSNSRSEMNVSTLELGDSALYLCASSLGLAGGLDTQYFGPGTRLTVL.

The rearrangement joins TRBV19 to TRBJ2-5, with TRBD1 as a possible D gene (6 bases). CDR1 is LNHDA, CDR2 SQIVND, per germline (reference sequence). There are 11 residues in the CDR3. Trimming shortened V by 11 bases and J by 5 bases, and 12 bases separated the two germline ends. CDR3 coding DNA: TGTGCCTCTAGAAGGGGGGAGACCCAGTACTTC. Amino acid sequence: CASRRGETQYF.

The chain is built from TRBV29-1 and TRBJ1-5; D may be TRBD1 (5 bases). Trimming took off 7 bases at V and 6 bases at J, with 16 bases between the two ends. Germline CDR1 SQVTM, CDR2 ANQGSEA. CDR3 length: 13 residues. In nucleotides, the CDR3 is TGCAGCGCAGTAAACGGGGGGGGTCAGCCCCAGCATTTT. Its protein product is CSAVNGGGQPQHF. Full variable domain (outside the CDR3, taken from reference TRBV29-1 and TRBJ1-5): SAVISQKPSRDICQRGTSLTIQCQVDSQVTMMFWYRQQPGQSLTLIATANQGSEATYESGFVIDKFPISRPNLTFSTLTVSNMSPEDSSIYLCSAVNGGGQPQHFGDGTRLSIL.

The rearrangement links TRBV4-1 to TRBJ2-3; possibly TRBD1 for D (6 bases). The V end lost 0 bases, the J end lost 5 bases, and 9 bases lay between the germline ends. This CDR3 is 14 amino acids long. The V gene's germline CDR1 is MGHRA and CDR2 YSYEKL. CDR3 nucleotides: TGCGCCAGCAGCCAAGATGACAGGAAAGATACGCAGTATTTT. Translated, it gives CASSQDDRKDTQYF.

The CDR3 loop is CASSLRGYTF. Written as DNA, the CDR3 is TGTGCCAGCAGCTTACGTGGCTACACCTTC. This chain uses TRBV11-2 with TRBJ1-2; D not certain. With 2 bases removed from V and 7 bases from J, the gap between germline ends came to 2 bases. Germline V gene data show CDR1 as SGHAT and CDR2 as FQNNGV. This CDR3 spans 10 amino acids. The entire variable domain, with the rest obtained from reference TRBV11-2 and TRBJ1-2, is as follows: EAGVAQSPRYKIIEKRQSVAFWCNPISGHATLYWYQQILGQGPKLLIQFQNNGVVDDSQLPKDRFSAERLKGVDSTLKIQPAKLEDSAVYLCASSLRGYTFGSGTRLTVV.